The 27 T cell receptor beta chains below all came from one sample that was sequenced in a study of T cell repertoires in ileal Crohn's disease. Only in-frame clones appear in the TCRdb table, and some are missing; sequencing was by immunoSEQ multiplex PCR. The sample lists 8,900 or so clones, approximately 80% occurring once. Sequencing used ileal tissue. These receptors all come from an adult with Crohn's disease.

This clone has only a few counts. The chain recombines TRBV16 with TRBJ1-4; D remains ambiguous. The germline V gene has CDR1 KGHSY and CDR2 FQNENV. Trimming shortened V by 1 base and J by 10 bases, and 7 bases separated the two germline ends. The CDR3 is 12 residues long. The CDR3 reads CASSQLVGKLFF. The CDR3 DNA follows: TGTGCCAGCAGCCAATTAGTGGGAAAACTGTTTTTT.

V usage is TRBV7-9 and J usage is TRBJ2-6; TRBD2 agrees at 7 bases. This CDR3 is 17 amino acids long. V shed 5 bases, J shed 0 bases, and the junction held 7 bases outside the gene matches. Germline assignment: CDR1 SEHNR and CDR2 FQNEAQ (reference sequence). CDR3 in amino acids: CASSPGGGSSGANVLTF. CDR3 nucleotide sequence: TGTGCCAGCAGCCCGGGGGGTGGGAGCTCTGGGGCCAACGTCCTGACTTTC.

The V gene is TRBV4-3, the J gene TRBJ2-1; D is tentatively TRBD1 or TRBD2 (5 bases each). In germline, CDR1 is LGHNA, CDR2 YSLEER. Trimming cost V 0 bases and J 8 bases, with 17 bases left between them. CDR3 length equals 16 residues. The CDR3 sequence: CASSQDGEGPRHEQFF. CDR3 nucleotides: TGCGCCAGCAGCCAAGATGGAGAGGGGCCCCGGCATGAGCAGTTCTTC.

The chain links TRBV27 to TRBJ1-4, with unresolved D. CDR3 length equals 15 residues. Trimming shortened V by 6 bases and J by 3 bases, and 14 bases separated the two germline ends. Germline V lookup: CDR1 MNHEY, CDR2 SMNVEV (reference sequence). This CDR3 reads CASRWTASANEKLFF. CDR3 DNA: TGTGCCAGCAGATGGACGGCTTCGGCTAATGAAAAACTGTTTTTT.

This clone was counted between two and nine times. CDR3 region: CASSLGRQGAIAGEAFF. The CDR3 nucleotides read TGTGCCAGCAGCTTAGGCCGACAGGGGGCGATTGCGGGTGAAGCTTTCTTT. This rearrangement joins TRBV7-9 to TRBJ1-1, with TRBD1 matching 10 bases. V shed 1 base, J shed 7 bases, and the junction held 12 bases outside the gene matches. From germline, CDR1 is SEHNR and CDR2 FQNEAQ (reference sequence). This CDR3 has 17 residues. The full variable domain, rest sourced from reference TRBV7-9 and TRBJ1-1, is DTGVSQNPRHKITKRGQNVTFRCDPISEHNRLYWYRQTLGQGPEFLTYFQNEAQLEKSRLLSDRFSAERPKGSFSTLEIQRTEQGDSAMYLCASSLGRQGAIAGEAFFGQGTRLTVV.

This clone is labeled large. V is TRBV5-1 and J is TRBJ2-3; D is perhaps TRBD2 (6 bases). The CDR3 is 16 residues long. V lost 3 bases and J 9 bases, leaving 23 bases between the germline ends. Germline CDR1 and CDR2: SGHRS and YFSETQ. CDR3: CASSSTIGAGSETQYF. The CDR3 nucleotides are TGCGCCAGCAGCTCTACAATTGGGGCGGGAAGCGAAACGCAGTATTTT. The full variable domain, with the rest looked up from reference TRBV5-1 and TRBJ2-3, is KAGVTQTPRYLIKTRGQQVTLSCSPISGHRSVSWYQQTPGQGLQFLFEYFSETQRNKGNFPGRFSGRQFSNSRSEMNVSTLELGDSALYLCASSSTIGAGSETQYFGPGTRLTVL.

The chain employs TRBV5-1 and TRBJ2-3; D perhaps matches TRBD1 (5 bases). The V gene's germline CDR1 is SGHRS and CDR2 YFSETQ. There are 15 residues in the CDR3. V lost 1 base and J 1 base, leaving 10 bases between the germline ends. The CDR3 DNA reads as TGCGCCAGCAGCTTGAGGGGTGTACGCACAGATACGCAGTATTTT. Its translation: CASSLRGVRTDTQYF.

In its sample, this clone was seen a few times. The J gene is TRBJ2-7, the V gene TRBV12-5; D ambiguous. This CDR3 spans 18 amino acids. Trimming shortened V by 3 bases and J by 0 bases, and 21 bases separated the two germline ends. Germline V gives CDR1 LGHNT, CDR2 FRNRAP. This chain's CDR3 is CASGFDEGFGLSSYEQYF. DNA for the CDR3: TGTGCTAGTGGTTTCGACGAAGGATTTGGATTGAGCTCCTACGAGCAGTACTTC.

The chain combines TRBV27 with TRBJ2-7; 7 nucleotides align to TRBD2. V lost 7 bases, J lost 0 bases, and 9 bases stayed unmatched. The germline V gene encodes CDR1 MNHEY and CDR2 SMNVEV (reference sequence). The length of the CDR3 is 15 residues. The CDR3 DNA is TGTGCCAGCAAAGGGCGGGGGATTCTCTCCTACGAGCAGTACTTC. Translating it yields CASKGRGILSYEQYF.

This clone was observed a single time. V gene TRBV29-1 combines with J gene TRBJ1-2; D is perhaps TRBD1 (5 bases). V lost 3 bases, J lost 6 bases, and 14 bases lay in between. Germline lookup yields CDR1 SQVTM and CDR2 ANQGSEA. The CDR3 runs 13 residues. The DNA for the CDR3 is TGCAGCGTTGATCTCTCAGGGAGGGATGGCTACACCTTC. This encodes CSVDLSGRDGYTF.

V usage is TRBV29-1 and J usage is TRBJ2-3, with unresolved D. CDR3 length: 12 amino acids. Germline V lookup: CDR1 SQVTM, CDR2 ANQGSEA. The V and J ends lost 8 bases and 1 base respectively, with 10 bases between them. The CDR3, as DNA: TGCAGCTCCCAGGATGGCACAGATACGCAGTATTTT. It specifies CSSQDGTDTQYF.

The J gene is TRBJ2-7, the V gene TRBV19; 7 bases match TRBD2. Per the germline V gene, CDR1 is LNHDA and CDR2 is SQIVND (reference sequence). This CDR3 is 13 amino acids long. Unmatched junction bases numbered 8, after V lost 10 bases and J lost 2 bases. The CDR3 is CATRDYTTYEQYF. The CDR3 region has the DNA TGTGCCACCCGGGACTACACCACCTACGAGCAGTACTTC.

Note on this clone: At one boundary the junction diverges from the germline segment, which might be a read error. The same CDR3 arises from other DNA sequences in this sample as well. The rearrangement uses TRBV4-3 and TRBJ2-6; no reliable D call. The CDR3 extends over 16 amino acids. CDR1 is LGHNA, CDR2 YSLEER, per germline. CDR3 DNA: TGCGCCAGTAGCCAAGACGTGGGCTCTGGGGCCAACGTCCTGACTTTC. It yields the protein CASSQDVGSGANVLTF.

V gene TRBV28 combines with J gene TRBJ1-2, with TRBD1 as a possible D gene (6 bases). With 5 bases removed from V and 4 bases from J, the gap between germline ends came to 17 bases. The CDR3 sequence is 15 residues long. Germline lookup yields CDR1 MDHEN and CDR2 SYDVKM. CDR3 region: CASSPPDSSSYGYTF. The CDR3 region has the DNA TGTGCCAGCAGTCCCCCGGACAGTTCAAGCTATGGCTACACCTTC.

V gene TRBV28 combines with J gene TRBJ2-7, with D possibly TRBD2 on 5 matching bases. The V and J ends lost 7 bases and 1 base respectively, with 14 bases between them. This CDR3 is 14 amino acids long. The germline gives CDR1 MDHEN, CDR2 SYDVKM. The CDR3 DNA reads as TGTGCCAGCATGGGTAGAAGCGGATCCTACGAGCAGTACTTC. This translates into CASMGRSGSYEQYF. Full variable domain (missing parts from reference TRBV28 and TRBJ2-7): DVKVTQSSRYLVKRTGEKVFLECVQDMDHENMFWYRQDPGLGLRLIYFSYDVKMKEKGDIPEGYSVSREKKERFSLILESASTNQTSMYLCASMGRSGSYEQYFGPGTRLTVT.

This clone was observed a handful of times. The chain joins TRBV5-1 to TRBJ1-1; D not resolved. The length of the CDR3 is 14 residues. The V end was cut by 0 bases, the J end by 4 bases, with 10 bases between. CDR1 SGHRS and CDR2 YFSETQ come from the germline V gene. CDR3 sequence reads: CASSLDGVGTEAFF. CDR3 in DNA: TGCGCCAGCAGCTTGGATGGGGTCGGCACTGAAGCTTTCTTT.

This chain joins TRBV30 and TRBJ2-5, with 7 bases matching TRBD2. From germline, CDR1 is GTSNPN and CDR2 SVGIG (reference sequence). The CDR3 loop spans 14 amino acids. J was trimmed by 7 bases and V by 3 bases; bases with no gene match: 11. CDR3 sequence: CAWRKSGIGVTQYF. The CDR3 DNA follows: TGTGCCTGGAGAAAAAGCGGGATAGGGGTGACCCAGTACTTC.

CDR3 loop: CSVGQGVGSTEAFF. CDR3 coding DNA: TGCAGCGTGGGGCAGGGCGTGGGGAGCACTGAAGCTTTCTTT. The chain joins TRBV29-1 to TRBJ1-1, with D possibly being TRBD1 (5 bases). Trimming took off 6 bases at V and 4 bases at J, with 18 bases between the two ends. The CDR3 runs to 14 residues. Germline V gives CDR1 SQVTM, CDR2 ANQGSEA.

The gene calls are TRBV28 and TRBJ2-7, with D tentatively TRBD2 (6 bases). The CDR3 sequence is 15 residues long. With 5 bases removed from V and 5 bases from J, the gap between germline ends came to 19 bases. The germline V gene has CDR1 MDHEN and CDR2 SYDVKM. Here the CDR3 DNA reads TGTGCCAGCAGTGCGGGACCGGCGACAGATGACGAGCAGTACTTC. Translation: CASSAGPATDDEQYF.

The chain carries TRBV27 and TRBJ2-3; 10 positions match TRBD2. The CDR3 has 17 amino acids. In germline, CDR1 is MNHEY, CDR2 SMNVEV (reference sequence). Trimming at V came to 2 bases and at J to 4 bases, leaving 9 bases not matched to a gene. Written as DNA, the CDR3 is TGTGCCAGCAGTTTAACCGCTCCAGGACTAGCGGCAGATACGCAGTATTTT. This encodes CASSLTAPGLAADTQYF.

This sequence joins TRBV7-9 and TRBJ2-1; maybe TRBD2 (5 bases). V dropped 8 bases and J dropped 4 bases, with 6 bases sitting between them. CDR3 size: 11 residues. Germline CDR1 SEHNR, CDR2 FQNEAQ (reference sequence). The CDR3 DNA sequence: TGTGCCAGCGGCGGGTACAATGAGCAGTTCTTC. Translated, it gives CASGGYNEQFF.

CDR3 sequence reads: CASSLGRQGVSNTEAFF. DNA for the CDR3: TGCGCCAGCAGCTTGGGTCGGCAGGGTGTATCGAACACTGAAGCTTTCTTT. The chain recombines TRBV5-1 with TRBJ1-1, with D possibly TRBD1 on 5 matching bases. The CDR3 extends over 17 amino acids. Germline CDR1 and CDR2: SGHRS and YFSETQ. Trimming shortened V by 0 bases and J by 1 base, and 16 bases separated the two germline ends.

This clone was detected once. The CDR3 DNA sequence: TGTGCCAGCAGACGGGGTGGGAGCACCATATATTTT. Translated, it gives CASRRGGSTIYF. This chain uses TRBV28 with TRBJ1-3; D is undetermined. Germline lookup yields CDR1 MDHEN and CDR2 SYDVKM. This CDR3 region has 12 residues. V gave up 6 bases and J gave up 9 bases, with 12 bases separating them.

The chain employs TRBV29-1 and TRBJ1-2, with D maybe TRBD1 (5 bases). The CDR3 consists of 14 residues. Per germline, CDR1 SQVTM and CDR2 ANQGSEA. Deletions cut 1 base from V and 4 bases from J, with 13 bases between. CDR3: CSVEAIGGSYGYTF. The CDR3 DNA is TGCAGCGTTGAAGCCATTGGGGGAAGCTATGGCTACACCTTC. Full variable domain (missing parts from reference TRBV29-1 and TRBJ1-2): SAVISQKPSRDICQRGTSLTIQCQVDSQVTMMFWYRQQPGQSLTLIATANQGSEATYESGFVIDKFPISRPNLTFSTLTVSNMSPEDSSIYLCSVEAIGGSYGYTFGSGTRLTVV.

The count of this clone is one. The chain has TRBV23-1 and TRBJ2-2; D call uncertain. TRBV23-1 is an ORF, and what it does is uncertain. The CDR3 is 15 residues long. V was cut by 3 bases and J by 6 bases, with 14 bases left in between. The CDR3 is CASSHSRVNPGELFF. The CDR3, as DNA: TGCGCCAGCAGTCATAGTAGGGTAAATCCCGGGGAGCTGTTTTTT.

This clone occurred once. The chain is built from TRBV7-7 and TRBJ2-2, with 11 positions matching TRBD2. CDR1 and CDR2 (germline): SSHAT, FNYEAQ (reference sequence). The CDR3 has 16 residues. Unmatched junction bases numbered 9, after V lost 5 bases and J lost 7 bases. DNA for the CDR3: TGTGCCAGCAGCCCAATAGCGGGAGGGGAAGGCGGGGAGCTGTTTTTT. It codes for CASSPIAGGEGGELFF.

The chain is built from TRBV7-2 and TRBJ2-1; a weak D match, TRBD2 (5 bases). The length of the CDR3 is 16 residues. Trimming took off 2 bases at V and 9 bases at J, with 20 bases between the two ends. Germline V gene lookup returns CDR1 SGHTA and CDR2 FQGNSA. For the CDR3, the DNA is TGTGCCAGCAGCTTATTAGGGAGCCCTACAAGTGGTGAGCAGTTCTTC. Its protein product is CASSLLGSPTSGEQFF.